This is a list of T cell receptor beta chains from one sample in a study of blood T cells in healthy people across ages. A single record per CDR3 protein comes from TCRdb applying MiXCR to the 5' RACE reads. The sample lists some 900,000 distinct CDR3 sequences, 48% seen once, with roughly 13% in the top ten. The source material was blood. Receptors were obtained from a man aged 25 to 40 in good health. CDR3s include the opening cysteine and the closing phenylalanine or tryptophan. D genes are given only for firm matches. The size field is filled for only some rows; it gives once, few, many or a size class.

d_gene	v_gene	abundance	j_gene	CDR3aa	CDR3nt
.	TRBV6-5	.	TRBJ1-2	CASRSPGQTNHGYTF	TGTGCCAGCAGGTCTCCGGGACAAACTAACCATGGCTACACCTTC
.	TRBV4-3	few	TRBJ2-7	CASSQEFPGRSSYEQYF	TGCGCCAGCAGCCAAGAATTTCCGGGTAGGAGCTCCTACGAGCAGTACTTC
.	TRBV20-1	.	TRBJ2-3	CSATQSKGRTDTQYF	TGCAGTGCCACCCAGTCGAAGGGGAGGACAGATACGCAGTATTTT
.	TRBV6-1	.	TRBJ2-3	CASSEGWDAQYF	TGTGCCAGCAGTGAAGGGTGGGATGCGCAGTATTTT
.	TRBV15	few	TRBJ2-5	CATSSPTGSGETQYF	TGTGCCACCAGCAGTCCCACGGGCAGCGGAGAGACCCAGTACTTC
.	TRBV7-3	.	TRBJ2-1	CASSSTGGQGDEQFF	TGTGCCAGCAGCTCCACTGGGGGGCAAGGGGATGAGCAGTTCTTC
TRBD2	TRBV9	once	TRBJ2-3	CASSAAGGPTDTQYF	TGTGCCAGCAGCGCTGCGGGGGGGCCGACAGATACGCAGTATTTT
TRBD1	TRBV20-1	.	TRBJ1-1	CSASTNRGGGFF	TGCAGTGCTAGTACGAACAGGGGGGGGGGGTTCTTT
.	TRBV4-1	few	TRBJ1-6	CASSQGPRGARHYNSPLHF	TGCGCCAGCAGCCAAGGTCCCCGGGGGGCGCGGCACTATAATTCACCCCTCCACTTT
TRBD1	TRBV20-1	once	TRBJ2-7	CSAIPADRVLYEQYF	TGCAGTGCTATTCCTGCCGACAGGGTCTTATACGAGCAGTACTTC
TRBD1	TRBV20-1	few	TRBJ2-3	CSASGTGGIDTQYF	TGCAGTGCTTCCGGGACAGGGGGAATAGATACGCAGTATTTT
.	TRBV7-2	.	TRBJ2-3	CASSLLPPLRGPTDTQYF	TGTGCCAGCAGCTTACTGCCCCCACTCAGGGGCCCCACAGATACGCAGTATTTT
.	TRBV7-2	.	TRBJ1-5	CASSLALGGQWPQHF	TGTGCCAGCAGCTTAGCGCTCGGGGGGCAGTGGCCCCAGCATTTT
TRBD1	TRBV6-2/TRBV6-3	few	TRBJ2-1	CASRSRDRGIIIGNEQFF	TGTGCCAGCAGGTCACGGGACAGAGGGATAATTATAGGAAATGAGCAGTTCTTC
.	TRBV14	.	TRBJ2-7	CTSSRYRVEYF	TGTACCAGCAGCCGCTACAGGGTTGAGTACTTC
.	TRBV20-1	.	TRBJ1-2	CSAPTGQHYGYTF	TGCAGTGCTCCGACCGGACAGCACTATGGCTACACCTTC
.	TRBV28	many	TRBJ2-7	CASSLGIHYEQYF	TGTGCCAGCAGTTTGGGCATTCACTACGAGCAGTACTTC
.	TRBV9	.	TRBJ2-1	CASSVGNRAYNEQFF	TGTGCCAGCAGCGTAGGGAACAGGGCTTACAATGAGCAGTTCTTC
.	TRBV2	once	TRBJ1-1	CASTAADTEAFF	TGTGCCAGCACGGCCGCCGACACTGAAGCTTTCTTT
.	TRBV4-3	few	TRBJ2-4	CASSQKNARGNGNIQYF	TGCGCCAGCAGCCAAAAAAACGCCCGTGGGAACGGAAACATTCAGTACTTC
.	TRBV24-1	once	TRBJ2-1	CATSHPPEANEQFF	TGTGCCACCAGTCACCCGCCGGAAGCGAATGAGCAGTTCTTC
TRBD1	TRBV5-1	.	TRBJ2-1	CASSTGDSSNEQFF	TGCGCCAGCAGCACCGGGGACAGTTCGAATGAGCAGTTCTTC
.	TRBV29-1	.	TRBJ2-1	CNVDRDYEQFF	TGCAACGTCGACAGGGACTATGAGCAGTTCTTC
.	TRBV7-2	.	TRBJ1-2	CASSLVIRMDGYTF	TGTGCCAGCAGCTTAGTTATCCGAATGGATGGCTACACCTTC